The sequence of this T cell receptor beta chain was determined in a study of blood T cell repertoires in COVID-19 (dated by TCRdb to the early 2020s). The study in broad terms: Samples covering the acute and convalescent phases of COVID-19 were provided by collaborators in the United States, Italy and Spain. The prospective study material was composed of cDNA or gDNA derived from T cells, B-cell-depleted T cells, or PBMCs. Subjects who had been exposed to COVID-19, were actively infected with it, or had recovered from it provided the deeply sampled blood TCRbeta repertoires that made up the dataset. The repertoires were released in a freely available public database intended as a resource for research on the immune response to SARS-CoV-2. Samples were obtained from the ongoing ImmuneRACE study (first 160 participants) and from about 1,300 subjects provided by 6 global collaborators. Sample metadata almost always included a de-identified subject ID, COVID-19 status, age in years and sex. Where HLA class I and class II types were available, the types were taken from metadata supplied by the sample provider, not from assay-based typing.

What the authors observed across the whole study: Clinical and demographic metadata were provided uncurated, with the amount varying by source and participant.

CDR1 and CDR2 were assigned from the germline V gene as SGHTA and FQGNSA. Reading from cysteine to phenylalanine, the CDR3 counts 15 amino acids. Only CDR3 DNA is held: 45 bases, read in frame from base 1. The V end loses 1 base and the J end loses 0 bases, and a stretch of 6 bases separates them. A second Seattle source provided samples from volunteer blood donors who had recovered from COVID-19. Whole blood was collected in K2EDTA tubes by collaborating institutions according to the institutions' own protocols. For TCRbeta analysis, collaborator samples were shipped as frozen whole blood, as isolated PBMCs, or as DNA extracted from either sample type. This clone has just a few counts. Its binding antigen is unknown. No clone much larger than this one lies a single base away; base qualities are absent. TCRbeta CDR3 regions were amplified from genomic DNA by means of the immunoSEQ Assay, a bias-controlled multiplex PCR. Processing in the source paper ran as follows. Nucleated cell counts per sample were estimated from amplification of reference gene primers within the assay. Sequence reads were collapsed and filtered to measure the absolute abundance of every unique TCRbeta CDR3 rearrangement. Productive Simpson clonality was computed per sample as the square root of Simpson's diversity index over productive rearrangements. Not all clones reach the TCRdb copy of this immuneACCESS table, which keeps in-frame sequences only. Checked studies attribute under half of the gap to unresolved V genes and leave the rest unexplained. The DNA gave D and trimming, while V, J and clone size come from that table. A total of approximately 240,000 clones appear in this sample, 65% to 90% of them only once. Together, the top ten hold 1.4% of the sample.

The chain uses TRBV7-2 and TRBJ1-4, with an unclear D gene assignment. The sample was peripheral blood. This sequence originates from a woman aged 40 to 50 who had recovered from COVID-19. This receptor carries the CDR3 CASSLGPATNEKLFF. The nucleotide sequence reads TGTGCCAGCAGCTTAGGGCCCGCAACTAATGAAAAACTGTTTTTT.